These 24 T cell receptor beta chains were all obtained from the same sample, sequenced in a study of monozygotic twins with inflammatory bowel disease. TCRdb re-called the 5' RACE reads; one entry per CDR3 protein, DNA not given. This sample's clone table lists some 400,000 distinct CDR3 sequences. The sample consisted of blood. The source of these receptors is a human donor with ulcerative colitis or Crohn's disease, or a healthy co-twin of an affected twin (not recorded which).

J is TRBJ1-1 and V is TRBV5-1; TCRdb's D gene call, TRBD1, goes unchecked for lack of DNA. The V gene's germline CDR1 is SGHRS and CDR2 YFSETQ. The CDR3 is 15 residues long. The CDR3 sequence: CASSLGTGGNTEAFF.

V and J are TRBV20-1 and TRBJ2-5; TCRdb's D call, TRBD2, is unchecked because there is no DNA. The germline V gene encodes CDR1 DFQATT and CDR2 SNEGSKA (reference sequence). The CDR3 loop spans 19 amino acids. CDR3 residues: CSAREGLAVSWAAQETQYF.

CDR3 sequence reads: CASSLGEGWIQPQHF. The chain links TRBV7-2 to TRBJ1-5. Germline values: CDR1 SGHTA, CDR2 FQGNSA. This CDR3 region has 15 residues.

V and J are TRBV30 and TRBJ1-1. The CDR3 loop spans 15 amino acids. CDR1 and CDR2 (germline): GTSNPN, SVGIG (reference sequence). This CDR3 is CAWTWGTTLNTEAFF. Full variable domain (remainder filled in from reference TRBV30 and TRBJ1-1): SQTIHQWPATLVQPVGSPLSLECTVEGTSNPNLYWYRQAAGRGLQLLFYSVGIGQISSEVPQNLSASRPQDRQFILSSKKLLLSDSGFYLCAWTWGTTLNTEAFFGQGTRLTVV.

The chain combines TRBV24-1 with TRBJ1-5. Looked up from germline, CDR1 is KGHDR and CDR2 is SFDVKD. This CDR3 is built from 14 residues. The CDR3: CATSDFYSSQPQHF.

This chain connects TRBV5-1 to TRBJ2-1; TCRdb returns TRBD1, unconfirmable since there is no DNA. This CDR3 comprises 15 residues. The germline V gene encodes CDR1 SGHRS and CDR2 YFSETQ. CDR3 residues: CASSPRGTGDNEQFF. The full variable domain, in which reference TRBV5-1 and TRBJ2-1 provide the parts outside the CDR3, is KAGVTQTPRYLIKTRGQQVTLSCSPISGHRSVSWYQQTPGQGLQFLFEYFSETQRNKGNFPGRFSGRQFSNSRSEMNVSTLELGDSALYLCASSPRGTGDNEQFFGPGTRLTVL.

The chain links TRBV7-2 to TRBJ1-5; the TCRdb D gene call, TRBD1, has no DNA to confirm it. Germline V gene sequence: CDR1 SGHTA, CDR2 FQGNSA. The CDR3 is 14 residues long. The chain's CDR3 is CASSFSTGDQPQHF. The complete variable domain, with remaining parts taken from reference TRBV7-2 and TRBJ1-5, reads GAGVSQSPSNKVTEKGKDVELRCDPISGHTALYWYRQSLGQGLEFLIYFQGNSAPDKSGLPSDRFSAERTGGSVSTLTIQRTQQEDSAVYLCASSFSTGDQPQHFGDGTRLSIL.

V is TRBV30 and J is TRBJ2-7; TCRdb selects TRBD1, and the lack of DNA leaves this call unchecked. CDR3 size: 13 residues. Germline-derived CDR1 and CDR2 are GTSNPN and SVGIG (reference sequence). CDR3 amino acids: CAWTGPLNYEQYF.

The V call is TRBV15, the J call TRBJ2-7. The V gene's germline CDR1 is LNHNV and CDR2 YYDKDF (reference sequence). This CDR3 spans 13 amino acids. The CDR3 spells CATSRVNDYEQYF.

The CDR3 sequence is CASSWEAGGNQPQHF. The chain joins TRBV27 to TRBJ1-5; the D call of TRBD1 rests on TCRdb alone, since no DNA is present to check it. The CDR3 is 15 residues long. Germline CDR1 reads MNHEY; CDR2 reads SMNVEV (reference sequence).

This rearrangement joins TRBV27 to TRBJ2-1; TCRdb lists TRBD1, though no DNA is available to test this call. The germline V gene encodes CDR1 MNHEY and CDR2 SMNVEV (reference sequence). This CDR3 has 12 residues. The CDR3 protein is CASRIQGGEQFF.

The rearrangement joins TRBV11-2 to TRBJ1-1; TCRdb names TRBD1, which stays unverified in the absence of DNA. This CDR3 is built from 15 residues. Germline V gene sequence: CDR1 SGHAT, CDR2 FQNNGV. The CDR3 reads CASSFKGASGYSAFF.

The chain is built from TRBV5-4 and TRBJ2-3; no DNA is available, so the TRBD2 call from TCRdb remains unchecked. The germline CDR1 and CDR2 sequences are SGHNT and YYREEE (reference sequence). The CDR3 contains 17 residues. CDR3 in amino acids: CASSLWTSGSYTDTQYF.

The chain couples TRBV6-1 to TRBJ2-3; no DNA is available, so the TRBD1 call from TCRdb remains unchecked. The CDR3 runs to 14 residues. Germline loops: CDR1 MNHNS, CDR2 SASEGT. The CDR3 sequence: CASTQTGGADTQYF.

The V and J genes are TRBV29-1 and TRBJ2-7; TCRdb gives TRBD2 as the D gene, but with no DNA this cannot be confirmed. The CDR3 loop spans 11 amino acids. Germline CDR1 SQVTM, CDR2 ANQGSEA. CDR3 in amino acids: CSVRGSYEQYF.

V and J are TRBV5-1 and TRBJ2-1; TCRdb gives TRBD1 as the D gene, but with no DNA this cannot be confirmed. The CDR3 is made up of 13 amino acids. Looked up from germline, CDR1 is SGHRS and CDR2 is YFSETQ. The CDR3: CASNRDPHNEQFF.

The rearrangement joins TRBV20-1 to TRBJ2-5; TCRdb gives TRBD2 as the D gene, but with no DNA this cannot be confirmed. CDR3 length: 17 residues. Germline CDR1 reads DFQATT; CDR2 reads SNEGSKA (reference sequence). CDR3 loop: CSASLAGGPWGQETQYF.

The chain couples TRBV28 to TRBJ1-2. CDR1 is MDHEN and CDR2 is SYDVKM in the germline V gene. This CDR3 region has 13 residues. The CDR3 protein is CASSLFRGYGYTF.

The CDR3 protein is CAINLAGGGADTQYF. The chain carries TRBV10-3 and TRBJ2-3; TCRdb reports TRBD2, a call that lacks DNA to check it against. The CDR3 consists of 15 residues. Germline values: CDR1 ENHRY, CDR2 SYGVKD.

The chain is built from TRBV4-2 and TRBJ2-1; the D gene TCRdb calls, TRBD2, cannot be checked with no DNA. The CDR3 covers 16 residues. In germline, CDR1 is LGHNA, CDR2 YNFKEQ. The CDR3 spells CASSQDSGTRFNEQFF.

The rearrangement links TRBV10-3 to TRBJ1-2; TCRdb outputs TRBD1, but without DNA this stays unchecked. Per the germline V gene, CDR1 is ENHRY and CDR2 is SYGVKD. The CDR3 is made up of 13 amino acids. This CDR3 is CAITYGAGYGYTF.

V and J are TRBV12-3 or TRBV12-4 and TRBJ2-7. The CDR3 has 13 amino acids. CDR3 sequence: CASSNGFAYEQYF.

This chain connects TRBV30 to TRBJ2-1; as DNA is missing, the TRBD2 call by TCRdb cannot be tested. CDR3 size: 15 residues. CDR1 and CDR2 from the germline V gene are GTSNPN and SVGIG (reference sequence). CDR3 sequence: CAWSPLAGPYNEQFF.

The rearrangement uses TRBV7-2 and TRBJ2-4; TCRdb's D call of TRBD2 is untestable without DNA. The CDR3 loop spans 15 amino acids. CDR1 SGHTA and CDR2 FQGNSA come from the germline V gene. CDR3 loop: CASSLKRGGGNIQYF.